This TCR beta chain was identified during a study of blood T cells in healthy people across ages. CDR1 and CDR2 from the germline V gene are SGHRS and YFSETQ. The CDR3 has 12 residues. The germline V and J ends were trimmed by 2 bases and 11 bases, with 14 bases remaining between them. A J-beta primer mix and a sample-barcoded 5' primer were used in a second PCR of roughly 6 to 12 cycles. Per-sample output comprised a minimum of 2.5 million paired-end reads containing CDR3. In TCRdb, the 5' RACE reads were re-called with MiXCR into one record per CDR3 protein. The table includes roughly 680,000 distinct CDR3 sequences, roughly 21% detected once.

The genes are TRBV5-1 and TRBJ2-7; possibly TRBD1 or TRBD2 for D (5 bases each). Sequences were obtained from blood. This receptor was taken from a man aged 65 to 85 in good health. The CDR3 spells CASSFDRRGEYF. The CDR3 nucleotides read TGCGCCAGCAGCTTTGACCGACGAGGGGAGTACTTC.